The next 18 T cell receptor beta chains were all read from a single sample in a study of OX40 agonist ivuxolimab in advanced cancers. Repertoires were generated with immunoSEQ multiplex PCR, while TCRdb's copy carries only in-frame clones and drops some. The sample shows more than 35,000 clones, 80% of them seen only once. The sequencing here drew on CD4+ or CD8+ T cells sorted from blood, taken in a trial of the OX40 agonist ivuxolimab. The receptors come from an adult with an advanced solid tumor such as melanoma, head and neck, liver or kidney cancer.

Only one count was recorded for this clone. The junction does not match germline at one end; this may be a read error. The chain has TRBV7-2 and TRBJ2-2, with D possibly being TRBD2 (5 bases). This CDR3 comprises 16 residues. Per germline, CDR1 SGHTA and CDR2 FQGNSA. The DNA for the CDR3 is TGTGCCAACAGCCCAGTAGGAGGACGAAACACCGGGGAGCTGTTTTTT. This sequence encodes CANSPVGGRNTGELFF. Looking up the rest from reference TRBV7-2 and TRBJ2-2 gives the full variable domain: GAGVSQSPSNKVTEKGKDVELRCDPISGHTALYWYRQSLGQGLEFLIYFQGNSAPDKSGLPSDRFSAERTGGSVSTLTIQRTQQEDSAVYLCANSPVGGRNTGELFFGEGSRLTVL.

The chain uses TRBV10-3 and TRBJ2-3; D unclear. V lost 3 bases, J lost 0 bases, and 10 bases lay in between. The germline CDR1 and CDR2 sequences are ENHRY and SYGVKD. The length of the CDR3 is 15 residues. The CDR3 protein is CAISDTLTSTDTQYF. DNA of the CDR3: TGTGCCATCAGTGATACTCTCACTAGCACAGATACGCAGTATTTT.

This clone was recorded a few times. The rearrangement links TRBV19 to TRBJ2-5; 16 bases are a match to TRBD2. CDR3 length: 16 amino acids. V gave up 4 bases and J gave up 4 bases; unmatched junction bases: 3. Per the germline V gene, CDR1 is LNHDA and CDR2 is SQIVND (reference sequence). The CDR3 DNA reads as TGTGCCAGTAGTAGTGGGACTAGCGGGAGGGCAGAGACCCAGTACTTC. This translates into CASSSGTSGRAETQYF.

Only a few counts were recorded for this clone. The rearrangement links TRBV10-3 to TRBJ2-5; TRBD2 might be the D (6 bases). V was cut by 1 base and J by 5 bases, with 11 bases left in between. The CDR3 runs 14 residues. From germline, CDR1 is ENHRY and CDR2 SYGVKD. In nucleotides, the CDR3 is TGTGCCATCAGTGAGTGGGGCGGGACGGAGACCCAGTACTTC. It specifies CAISEWGGTETQYF.

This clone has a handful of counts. CDR3 sequence reads: CASSSGQGVSNEQFF. Here the CDR3 DNA reads TGCGCCAGCAGCTCGGGACAGGGGGTGAGCAATGAGCAGTTCTTC. The chain couples TRBV5-1 to TRBJ2-1, with 11 bases aligning to TRBD1. The CDR3 is made up of 15 amino acids. Germline CDR1 is SGHRS and CDR2 is YFSETQ. Trimming took 3 bases from V and 6 from J; bases not matched to a gene: 5. Variable domain in full (rest from reference TRBV5-1 and TRBJ2-1): KAGVTQTPRYLIKTRGQQVTLSCSPISGHRSVSWYQQTPGQGLQFLFEYFSETQRNKGNFPGRFSGRQFSNSRSEMNVSTLELGDSALYLCASSSGQGVSNEQFFGPGTRLTVL.

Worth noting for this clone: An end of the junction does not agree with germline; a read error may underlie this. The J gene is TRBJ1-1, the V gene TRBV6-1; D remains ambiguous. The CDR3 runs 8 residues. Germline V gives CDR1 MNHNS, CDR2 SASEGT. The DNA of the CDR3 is TGTGCCAGCAGCGGAATGACCTTT. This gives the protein CASSGMTF.

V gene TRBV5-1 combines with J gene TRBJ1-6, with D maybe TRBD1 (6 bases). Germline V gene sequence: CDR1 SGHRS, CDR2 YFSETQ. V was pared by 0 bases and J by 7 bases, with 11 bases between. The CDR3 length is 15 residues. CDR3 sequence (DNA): TGCGCCAGCAGCTTGGCGCCAGGGGACAATTCACCCCTCCACTTT. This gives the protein CASSLAPGDNSPLHF. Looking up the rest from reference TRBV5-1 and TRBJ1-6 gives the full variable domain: KAGVTQTPRYLIKTRGQQVTLSCSPISGHRSVSWYQQTPGQGLQFLFEYFSETQRNKGNFPGRFSGRQFSNSRSEMNVSTLELGDSALYLCASSLAPGDNSPLHFGNGTRLTVT.

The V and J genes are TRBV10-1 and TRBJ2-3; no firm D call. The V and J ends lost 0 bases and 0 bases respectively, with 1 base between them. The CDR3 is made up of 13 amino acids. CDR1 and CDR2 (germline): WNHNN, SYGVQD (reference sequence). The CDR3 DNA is TGCGCCAGCAGTGAGTCAAGCACAGATACGCAGTATTTT. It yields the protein CASSESSTDTQYF.

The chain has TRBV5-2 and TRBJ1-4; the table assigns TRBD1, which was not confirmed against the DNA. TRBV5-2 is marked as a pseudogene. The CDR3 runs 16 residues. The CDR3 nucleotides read TGTGCCAGCAGCCAAGTAACAGGAGAAACTAATGAAAAACTGTTTTTT. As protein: CASSQVTGETNEKLFF.

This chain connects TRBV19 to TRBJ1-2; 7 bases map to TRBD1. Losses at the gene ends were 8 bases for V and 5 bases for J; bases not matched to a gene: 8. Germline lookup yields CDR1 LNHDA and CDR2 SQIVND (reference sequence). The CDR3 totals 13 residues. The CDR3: CASGPDREYGYTF. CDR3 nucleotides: TGTGCCAGTGGTCCCGACAGGGAATATGGCTACACCTTC.

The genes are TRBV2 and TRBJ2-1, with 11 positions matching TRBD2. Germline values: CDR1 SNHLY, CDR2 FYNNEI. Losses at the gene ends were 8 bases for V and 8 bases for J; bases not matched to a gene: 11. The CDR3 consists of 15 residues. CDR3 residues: CASDTSGSWGDEQFF. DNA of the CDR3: TGTGCCAGCGACACTAGCGGGAGCTGGGGAGATGAGCAGTTCTTC.

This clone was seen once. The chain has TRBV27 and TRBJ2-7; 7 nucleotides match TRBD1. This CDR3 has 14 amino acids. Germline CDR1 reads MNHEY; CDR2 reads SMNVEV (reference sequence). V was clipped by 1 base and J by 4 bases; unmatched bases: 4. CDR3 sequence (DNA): TGTGCCAGCAGTTTATTGGGCAGGGGGTACGAGCAGTACTTC. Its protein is CASSLLGRGYEQYF.

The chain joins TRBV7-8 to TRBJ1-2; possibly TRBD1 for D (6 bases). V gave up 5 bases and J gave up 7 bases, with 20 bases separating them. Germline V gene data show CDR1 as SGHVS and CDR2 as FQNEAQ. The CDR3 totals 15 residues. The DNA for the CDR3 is TGTGCCAGCAGCAACCGACAGGCGCGGGGCATTGGCTACACCTTC. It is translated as CASSNRQARGIGYTF.

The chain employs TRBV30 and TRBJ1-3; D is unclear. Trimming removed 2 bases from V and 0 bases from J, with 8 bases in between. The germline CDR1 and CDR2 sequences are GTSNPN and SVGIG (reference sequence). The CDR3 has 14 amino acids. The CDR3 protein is CAWSPSFSGNTIYF. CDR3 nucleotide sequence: TGTGCCTGGAGTCCCTCTTTCTCTGGAAACACCATATATTTT.

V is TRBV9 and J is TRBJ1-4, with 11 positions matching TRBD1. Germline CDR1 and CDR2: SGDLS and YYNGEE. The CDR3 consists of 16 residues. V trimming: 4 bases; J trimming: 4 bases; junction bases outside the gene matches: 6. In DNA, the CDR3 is TGTGCCAGCAGCTCCCGGGACAGGGGGGATAATGAAAAACTGTTTTTT. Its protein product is CASSSRDRGDNEKLFF.

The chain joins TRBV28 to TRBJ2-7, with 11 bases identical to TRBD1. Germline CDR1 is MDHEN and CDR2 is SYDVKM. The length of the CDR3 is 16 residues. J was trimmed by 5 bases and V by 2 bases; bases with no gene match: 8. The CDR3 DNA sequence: TGTGCCAGCAGTTTACAATGGACAGGGGGCGGGGACGAGCAGTACTTC. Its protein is CASSLQWTGGGDEQYF.

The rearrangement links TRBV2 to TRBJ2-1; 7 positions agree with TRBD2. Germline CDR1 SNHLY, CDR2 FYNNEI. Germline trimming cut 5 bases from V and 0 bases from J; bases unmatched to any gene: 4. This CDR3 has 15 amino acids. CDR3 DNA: TGTGCCAGCAGTCCACTAGCGAACTCCTACAATGAGCAGTTCTTC. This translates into CASSPLANSYNEQFF.

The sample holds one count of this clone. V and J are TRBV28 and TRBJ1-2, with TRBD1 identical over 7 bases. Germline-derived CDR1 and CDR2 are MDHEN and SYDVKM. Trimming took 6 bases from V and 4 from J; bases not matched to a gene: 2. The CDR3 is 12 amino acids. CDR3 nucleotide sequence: TGTGCCAGCAGGCCAGGGGGCTATGGCTACACCTTC. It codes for CASRPGGYGYTF.